Below are 23 T cell receptor beta chains sequenced from a single sample in a study of blood T cells in healthy people across ages. Sample-barcoded 5' priming and a J-beta primer mix drove a second PCR of roughly 6 to 12 cycles. TCRdb itself ran the 5' RACE reads through MiXCR, one entry per CDR3 protein. The sample holds 850,000 or so distinct CDR3 sequences, 29% seen once. Material: blood. Every receptor here comes from a woman older than 75 in good health.

This clonotype has ten or more counts. The V gene is TRBV3-1, the J gene TRBJ2-5; tentatively, D is TRBD1 (6 bases). Germline lookup yields CDR1 LGHDT and CDR2 YNNKEL (reference sequence). V was shortened by 0 bases and J by 4 bases, with 15 bases between the two germline ends. The CDR3 loop spans 16 amino acids. The CDR3 DNA follows: TGTGCCAGCAGCCAAGATGGTGGCAGGGGAAGAGAGACCCAGTACTTC. This sequence encodes CASSQDGGRGRETQYF.

This chain links TRBV6-2 or TRBV6-3 with TRBJ2-1; maybe TRBD1 (5 bases). The germline V gene has CDR1 MNHEY and CDR2 SVGEGT. The CDR3 loop spans 14 amino acids. V lost 11 bases to trimming and J lost 8 bases, with 22 bases between them. CDR3: CACKFTGSYDEQFF. CDR3 nucleotides: TGTGCCTGCAAGTTTACAGGATCATACGATGAGCAGTTCTTC.

The chain has TRBV14 and TRBJ1-6, with D unclear. The CDR3 sequence is 13 residues long. Germline CDR1 reads SGHDN; CDR2 reads FVKESK. V was cut by 7 bases and J by 10 bases, with 14 bases left in between. This chain's CDR3 is CASTPGVGSPLHF. CDR3 nucleotides: TGTGCCAGCACGCCCGGGGTTGGATCACCCCTCCACTTT.

The sample holds a few counts of this clonotype. The chain combines TRBV15 with TRBJ1-1; 7 nucleotides match TRBD1. This CDR3 contains 17 residues. Trimming at V came to 5 bases and at J to 11 bases, leaving 23 bases not matched to a gene. Germline V gene lookup returns CDR1 LNHNV and CDR2 YYDKDF (reference sequence). As DNA, the CDR3 is TGTGCCACCAGCCGCTTTCAAGAATACAGGGGTGGTTTGGAGGCTTTCTTT. Its protein is CATSRFQEYRGGLEAFF.

This clonotype was seen repeatedly, ten times or more. This chain links TRBV6-2 or TRBV6-3 with TRBJ2-1; tentatively, D is TRBD1 (6 bases). There are 18 residues in the CDR3. The V and J ends lost 2 bases and 9 bases respectively, with 26 bases between them. The V gene's germline CDR1 is MNHEY and CDR2 SVGEGT. The DNA for the CDR3 is TGTGCCAGCAGTTACCCAGTCGGGGATTCAGAGGGGGATCTTGAGCAGTTCTTC. Translation gives CASSYPVGDSEGDLEQFF.

The chain links TRBV20-1 to TRBJ1-2; no definite D call. The germline V gene encodes CDR1 DFQATT and CDR2 SNEGSKA (reference sequence). The length of the CDR3 is 13 residues. Trimming removed 3 bases from V and 4 bases from J, with 12 bases in between. In nucleotides, the CDR3 is TGCAGTGCTAGTCAAGGGTTCGGCTATGGCTACACCTTC. It yields the protein CSASQGFGYGYTF.

This clonotype was seen many times. The V gene is TRBV10-3, the J gene TRBJ1-1; D ambiguous. The ends were cut back, 0 bases at V and 5 bases at J, with 7 bases in the middle. Germline V gene sequence: CDR1 ENHRY, CDR2 SYGVKD. The CDR3 extends over 13 amino acids. This chain's CDR3 is CAISESQKTEAFF. The DNA for the CDR3 is TGTGCCATCAGTGAGTCTCAGAAGACTGAAGCTTTCTTT.

Note on this clonotype: A read error is possible here, since a much larger clone lies one base away. The chain recombines TRBV2 with TRBJ1-1; no reliable D call. Germline V gene data show CDR1 as SNHLY and CDR2 as FYNNEI. CDR3 size: 12 residues. V gave up 4 bases and J gave up 1 base, with 4 bases separating them. CDR3 in amino acids: CASSVWNTEAFF. As DNA, the CDR3 is TGTGCCAGCAGTGTATGGAACACTGAAGCTTTCTTT. Variable domain in full (rest from reference TRBV2 and TRBJ1-1): EPEVTQTPSHQVTQMGQEVILRCVPISNHLYFYWYRQILGQKVEFLVSFYNNEISEKSEIFDDQFSVERPDGSNFTLKIRSTKLEDSAMYFCASSVWNTEAFFGQGTRLTVV.

CDR3 nucleotides: TGTGCCAGCAGCTTAGCACTAGCGGAGTACAACGCAGCCAAAAACATTCAGTACTTC. This gives the protein CASSLALAEYNAAKNIQYF. This sequence joins TRBV7-9 and TRBJ2-4, with 8 nucleotides matching TRBD2. Germline V gives CDR1 SEHNR, CDR2 FQNEAQ (reference sequence). The CDR3 is 19 amino acids. V shed 0 bases, J shed 0 bases, and the junction held 10 bases outside the gene matches.

On this clonotype itself: The germline gene is not matched at one end of the junction; a read error may be the cause. The chain is built from TRBV20-1 and TRBJ1-5; 8 positions agree with TRBD1. This CDR3 has 15 residues. Germline CDR1 reads DFQATT; CDR2 reads SNEGSKA (reference sequence). For the CDR3, the DNA is TGCAGTGCTAGAGATGGAACAGGGGGAAATCAGTCCCAGCATTTT. Residues: CSARDGTGGNQSQHF.

The table lists this clonotype with many counts. The chain links TRBV7-2 to TRBJ2-5; TRBD2 aligns across 15 bases. CDR1 is SGHTA, CDR2 FQGNSA, per germline. The trim removed 5 bases at V and 2 bases at J, leaving 12 bases unmatched. The CDR3 spans 19 residues. CDR3 nucleotide sequence: TGTGCCAGCAGCCGGAGGACTAGCGGGGGGGCGGCGACACAAGAGACCCAGTACTTC. Protein product: CASSRRTSGGAATQETQYF. The variable domain in full, completed from reference TRBV7-2 and TRBJ2-5, reads GAGVSQSPSNKVTEKGKDVELRCDPISGHTALYWYRQSLGQGLEFLIYFQGNSAPDKSGLPSDRFSAERTGGSVSTLTIQRTQQEDSAVYLCASSRRTSGGAATQETQYFGPGTRLLVL.

This clonotype was seen ten or more times. V and J are TRBV7-2 and TRBJ2-1; the match to TRBD2 covers 12 bases. V shed 5 bases and J 14 bases; nucleotides not matched to a gene: 13. CDR3 length: 15 amino acids. Per the germline V gene, CDR1 is SGHTA and CDR2 is FQGNSA. In DNA form, the CDR3 reads TGTGCCAGCAGCAACCTTGGTGCTAGCGGGGGGGCCGAGTTCTTC. It encodes CASSNLGASGGAEFF.

This clonotype turned up a few times. A much larger clone differs from this one at a single base, so this may be a read error. The chain couples TRBV15 to TRBJ2-1; 8 bases align to TRBD2. Germline CDR1 is LNHNV and CDR2 is YYDKDF (reference sequence). The CDR3 runs to 14 residues. With V trimmed by 7 bases and J by 7 bases, 9 bases remained unmatched. CDR3: CATNGGALGNEQFF. Written as DNA, the CDR3 is TGTGCCACCAACGGGGGGGCGCTGGGAAATGAGCAGTTCTTC. The variable domain in full, completed from reference TRBV15 and TRBJ2-1, reads DAMVIQNPRYQVTQFGKPVTLSCSQTLNHNVMYWYQQKSSQAPKLLFHYYDKDFNNEADTPDNFQSRRPNTSFCFLDIRSPGLGDTAMYLCATNGGALGNEQFFGPGTRLTVL.

The chain links TRBV2 to TRBJ2-1; TRBD2 matches at 9 bases. The CDR3 extends over 14 amino acids. CDR1 SNHLY and CDR2 FYNNEI come from the germline V gene. J lost 4 bases, V lost 6 bases, and 4 bases had no gene match. Written as DNA, the CDR3 is TGTGCCAGCAGATTAGCGGGGGAATACAATGAGCAGTTCTTC. It encodes CASRLAGEYNEQFF.

The chain couples TRBV24-1 to TRBJ1-2; perhaps TRBD1 as D (6 bases). The CDR3 contains 13 residues. Germline assignment: CDR1 KGHDR and CDR2 SFDVKD. V dropped 6 bases and J dropped 2 bases, with 9 bases sitting between them. The CDR3 here is CATSQGGNYGYTF. Here the CDR3 DNA reads TGTGCCACCAGTCAAGGGGGAAACTATGGCTACACCTTC.

CDR3: CASSPGDRGLYEQYF. CDR3 in DNA: TGTGCCAGCTCACCAGGAGACAGGGGGCTGTACGAGCAGTACTTC. The J gene is TRBJ2-7, the V gene TRBV18, with 10 bases lining up with TRBD1. Trimming removed 2 bases from V and 4 bases from J; junction bases left unmatched: 5. The CDR3 spans 15 residues. Per the germline V gene, CDR1 is KGHSH and CDR2 is LQKENI.

The rearrangement links TRBV6-5 to TRBJ2-5; possibly TRBD1 or TRBD2 for D (5 bases each). V dropped 0 bases and J dropped 5 bases, with 13 bases sitting between them. The CDR3 sequence is 15 residues long. Germline V gives CDR1 MNHEY, CDR2 SVGAGI. CDR3 bases: TGTGCCAGCAGTTACTCGCCAGGGACCGCGGAGACCCAGTACTTC. The encoded protein is CASSYSPGTAETQYF.

The sample holds many counts of this clonotype. As DNA, the CDR3 is TGTGCCTGCGGGACTCAAGAGACCCAGTACTTC. It yields the protein CACGTQETQYF. The V call is TRBV6-2 or TRBV6-3, the J call TRBJ2-5; perhaps TRBD2 as D (6 bases). This CDR3 spans 11 amino acids. Germline V gene sequence: CDR1 MNHEY, CDR2 SVGEGT. Trimming stripped 11 bases from V and 2 bases from J, with 9 bases between.

This clonotype was counted many times. The CDR3 protein is CSAVPGGPYYGYTF. For the CDR3, the DNA is TGCAGTGCCGTCCCGGGGGGACCCTACTATGGCTACACCTTC. This chain connects TRBV20-1 to TRBJ1-2; maybe TRBD1 (5 bases). This CDR3 comprises 14 residues. Germline V gene lookup returns CDR1 DFQATT and CDR2 SNEGSKA (reference sequence). V was pared by 6 bases and J by 3 bases, with 17 bases between.

The chain employs TRBV18 and TRBJ2-5; TRBD2 matches 12 bases. CDR3 length: 16 amino acids. Germline V gives CDR1 KGHSH, CDR2 LQKENI. The J segment lost 5 bases and the V segment lost 2 bases, leaving 6 bases of the junction unmatched. The CDR3 DNA is TGTGCCAGCTCACCAACTCTAGCGGGAGGGAAGGAGACCCAGTACTTC. It is translated as CASSPTLAGGKETQYF.

J is TRBJ2-1 and V is TRBV20-1; 11 nucleotides align to TRBD2. V shed 3 bases, J shed 2 bases, and the junction held 0 bases outside the gene matches. CDR3 length: 14 residues. Germline values: CDR1 DFQATT, CDR2 SNEGSKA (reference sequence). DNA for the CDR3: TGCAGTGCTAGGACTAGCGGGACCTACAATGAGCAGTTCTTC. Translation: CSARTSGTYNEQFF.

The chain has TRBV2 and TRBJ2-5, with TRBD2 matching 15 bases. This CDR3 has 16 residues. CDR1 is SNHLY and CDR2 is FYNNEI in the germline V gene. Trimming took 6 bases from V and 5 from J; bases not matched to a gene: 7. This chain's CDR3 is CASRWTSGGAPETQYF. The CDR3 DNA reads as TGTGCCAGCAGGTGGACTAGCGGGGGGGCCCCCGAGACCCAGTACTTC.

This clonotype appeared many times. V and J are TRBV3-1 and TRBJ2-5, with D possibly called TRBD1 or TRBD2 (5 bases each). V was cut by 2 bases and J by 3 bases, with 7 bases left in between. Germline V CDR1 and CDR2: LGHDT, YNNKEL (reference sequence). The CDR3 has 13 amino acids. The CDR3 region is CASSQRGEETQYF. CDR3 in DNA: TGTGCCAGCAGCCAACGAGGGGAAGAGACCCAGTACTTC.